These 26 T cell receptor beta chains share one sample of origin, sequenced in a study of CD8+ T cells in alopecia areata. Treatment defined: oral pan-JAK inhibitor, 5-10 mg twice daily. Sequencing templates came from extracted RNA that was reverse transcribed into cDNA. TCRdb's table, derived via immunoSEQ multiplex PCR, lists solely in-frame clones and lacks some. The data show over 80,000 clones, with around 40% seen just once and about 17% held by the top ten. This specimen was CD8+ T cells sorted from blood, taken at week 24, from a patient treated with tofacitinib. The receptors come from a human donor with alopecia areata.

This clone was detected a few times. The V call is TRBV5-1, the J call TRBJ2-3, with a weak D call TRBD2 (5 bases). V was shortened by 0 bases and J by 0 bases, with 8 bases between the two germline ends. Germline CDR1 and CDR2: SGHRS and YFSETQ. The CDR3 loop spans 15 amino acids. CDR3 region: CASSLARGSTDTQYF. CDR3 DNA sequence: TGCGCCAGCAGCTTGGCCCGAGGGAGCACAGATACGCAGTATTTT.

The chain has TRBV6-1 and TRBJ2-7; D unresolved. The germline V and J ends were trimmed by 4 bases and 6 bases, with 10 bases remaining between them. The CDR3 consists of 12 residues. Germline V gene data show CDR1 as MNHNS and CDR2 as SASEGT. CDR3 in amino acids: CASSAGSFEQYF. DNA for the CDR3: TGTGCCAGCAGTGCCGGAAGTTTCGAGCAGTACTTC.

This clone was seen only a few times. The chain employs TRBV14 and TRBJ1-5; TRBD1 matches 7 bases. V was clipped by 4 bases and J by 5 bases; unmatched bases: 8. This CDR3 has 15 residues. CDR1 SGHDN and CDR2 FVKESK come from the germline V gene. CDR3 in amino acids: CASSRIRGIDQPQHF. CDR3 in DNA: TGTGCCAGCAGCCGGATCAGGGGGATCGATCAGCCCCAGCATTTT.

Only a few counts were recorded for this clone. The V call is TRBV19, the J call TRBJ2-1; 10 positions agree with TRBD2. V dropped 8 bases and J dropped 2; count of bases not matched to a gene: 6. The CDR3 covers 15 residues. The V gene's germline CDR1 is LNHDA and CDR2 SQIVND (reference sequence). The CDR3 region has the DNA TGTGCCAGTGAAGCGGGAGGGGGCCCCTACAATGAGCAGTTCTTC. Translating it yields CASEAGGGPYNEQFF.

The chain is built from TRBV7-9 and TRBJ2-5; D remains unclear. Trimming pared 6 bases from V and 2 bases from J, leaving 10 bases between. Germline V gene sequence: CDR1 SEHNR, CDR2 FQNEAQ (reference sequence). The CDR3 length is 13 residues. The CDR3 bases are TGTGCCAGCAGGATACTACCTCAAGAGACCCAGTACTTC. Translating it yields CASRILPQETQYF.

V is TRBV4-1 and J is TRBJ2-3; 7 bases line up with TRBD2. This CDR3 is 17 amino acids long. J lost 3 bases, V lost 2 bases, and 11 bases had no gene match. CDR1 is MGHRA, CDR2 YSYEKL, per germline. The CDR3 DNA is TGCGCCAGCAGCCAACACTCCCGGCGGGAGATAACAGATACGCAGTATTTT. Translating gives CASSQHSRREITDTQYF.

This clone was observed a handful of times. V gene TRBV9 combines with J gene TRBJ2-6; D ambiguous. CDR3 size: 13 residues. Germline CDR1 reads SGDLS; CDR2 reads YYNGEE. Trimming stripped 8 bases from V and 0 bases from J, with 6 bases between. The CDR3 sequence is CASYSSGANVLTF. CDR3 nucleotide sequence: TGTGCCAGTTATTCCTCTGGGGCCAACGTCCTGACTTTC.

This clone occurred a few times. The chain uses TRBV29-1 and TRBJ2-1, with D tentatively TRBD2 (5 bases). V dropped 1 base and J dropped 1 base, with 14 bases sitting between them. CDR1 SQVTM and CDR2 ANQGSEA come from the germline V gene. This CDR3 is built from 16 residues. The CDR3 nucleotides are TGCAGCGTTGAAGGGTTGCCGGGAATATCCTACAATGAGCAGTTCTTC. The encoded protein is CSVEGLPGISYNEQFF.

The chain employs TRBV4-1 and TRBJ2-7; 10 bases agree with TRBD2. This CDR3 contains 16 residues. Germline CDR1 is MGHRA and CDR2 is YSYEKL. With 0 bases clipped from V and 4 bases from J, the junction kept 6 bases outside the gene matches. The CDR3 DNA reads as TGCGCCAGCAGCCAAGATATTCCTAGCGGGAGTTACGAGCAGTACTTC. Amino acid sequence: CASSQDIPSGSYEQYF.

V and J are TRBV5-1 and TRBJ1-1; D remains ambiguous. Germline CDR1 SGHRS, CDR2 YFSETQ. V was shortened by 0 bases and J by 3 bases, with 15 bases between the two germline ends. The CDR3 covers 16 residues. CDR3 in DNA: TGCGCCAGCAGCTTGGATGGATCCAGCCGGGACACTGAAGCTTTCTTT. It encodes CASSLDGSSRDTEAFF.

The V gene is TRBV21-1, the J gene TRBJ2-1; no DNA check was done on the table's D call, TRBD2. TRBV21-1 is an annotated pseudogene. CDR3 size: 16 residues. CDR3 loop: CASSKAYPRPPDEQFF. Written as DNA, the CDR3 is TGTGCCAGCAGCAAAGCTTACCCGCGCCCACCCGATGAGCAGTTCTTC.

V usage is TRBV28 and J usage is TRBJ2-7; 7 nucleotides align to TRBD1. This CDR3 has 15 amino acids. Trimming at V came to 6 bases and at J to 3 bases, leaving 11 bases not matched to a gene. Germline values: CDR1 MDHEN, CDR2 SYDVKM. CDR3 loop: CASRKLTGTSYEQYF. CDR3 nucleotide sequence: TGTGCCAGCAGAAAATTGACAGGGACAAGCTACGAGCAGTACTTC. The entire variable domain, with the rest obtained from reference TRBV28 and TRBJ2-7, is as follows: DVKVTQSSRYLVKRTGEKVFLECVQDMDHENMFWYRQDPGLGLRLIYFSYDVKMKEKGDIPEGYSVSREKKERFSLILESASTNQTSMYLCASRKLTGTSYEQYFGPGTRLTVT.

The chain links TRBV5-6 to TRBJ1-1; the D gene is possibly TRBD1 (5 bases). CDR1 and CDR2 from the germline V gene are SGHDT and YYEEEE. V was clipped by 5 bases and J by 5 bases, with 16 bases between them. CDR3 size: 14 residues. In nucleotides, the CDR3 is TGTGCCAGCAGACGTGGACAATCTCGGACTGAAGCTTTCTTT. Its translation: CASRRGQSRTEAFF.

The V and J genes are TRBV29-1 and TRBJ2-7, with TRBD1 identical over 8 bases. CDR1 and CDR2 from the germline V gene are SQVTM and ANQGSEA. V shed 2 bases, J shed 6 bases, and the junction held 12 bases outside the gene matches. The CDR3 runs 15 residues. This chain's CDR3 is CSVELVGQGWSEQYF. CDR3 in DNA: TGCAGCGTTGAATTGGTAGGACAGGGTTGGTCCGAGCAGTACTTC.

The chain employs TRBV4-1 and TRBJ1-1, with a weak D call TRBD1 (5 bases). The CDR3 spans 14 residues. The V gene lost 1 base and the J gene lost 11 bases, with 17 bases spanning the gap. CDR1 MGHRA and CDR2 YSYEKL come from the germline V gene. The CDR3 sequence: CASSQVGGAPGAFF. The CDR3 nucleotides are TGCGCCAGCAGCCAAGTGGGCGGGGCGCCCGGGGCTTTCTTT.

The genes are TRBV2 and TRBJ2-3; TRBD1 matches 9 bases. The junction had 11 bases not matched to a gene; V was cut back by 8 bases and J by 5 bases. This CDR3 contains 15 residues. The germline V gene encodes CDR1 SNHLY and CDR2 FYNNEI. The CDR3 region has the DNA TGTGCCAGCTGGGGCAAGGACAGGGGTATAGATACGCAGTATTTT. Amino acids: CASWGKDRGIDTQYF.

This clone was observed a few times. V gene TRBV11-2 combines with J gene TRBJ2-5; 14 nucleotides align to TRBD2. Germline V gene lookup returns CDR1 SGHAT and CDR2 FQNNGV. The CDR3 runs 19 residues. The trim removed 4 bases at V and 5 bases at J, leaving 15 bases unmatched. CDR3 amino acids: CASSCHTGTSGSITETQYF. The DNA for the CDR3 is TGTGCCAGCAGCTGCCATACTGGGACTAGCGGGAGTATCACGGAGACCCAGTACTTC.

This chain links TRBV2 with TRBJ2-1, with 9 bases aligning to TRBD2. Germline assignment: CDR1 SNHLY and CDR2 FYNNEI. Unmatched junction bases numbered 6, after V lost 8 bases and J lost 7 bases. The CDR3 covers 13 residues. The CDR3 sequence: CASRDSGRNEQFF. The CDR3 region has the DNA TGTGCCAGCCGAGATAGCGGGAGAAATGAGCAGTTCTTC.

V gene TRBV5-6 combines with J gene TRBJ1-1; 7 nucleotides line up with TRBD1. Germline CDR1 SGHDT, CDR2 YYEEEE. V shed 5 bases and J 4 bases; nucleotides not matched to a gene: 5. The CDR3 consists of 13 residues. The CDR3 is CASRPTGVTEAFF. The CDR3 DNA follows: TGTGCCAGCAGACCCACAGGGGTCACTGAAGCTTTCTTT.

The genes are TRBV10-2 and TRBJ2-5, with D perhaps TRBD1 (6 bases). The CDR3 consists of 12 residues. CDR1 WSHSY and CDR2 SAAADI come from the germline V gene. Trimming left V 4 bases short and J 10 bases short, with 13 bases between. The DNA for the CDR3 is TGCGCCAGCAGTGGGTCAGGGGATGACCAGTACTTC. It yields the protein CASSGSGDDQYF.

A few counts support this clone. J is TRBJ1-4 and V is TRBV19; D ambiguous. V lost 8 bases and J 8 bases, leaving 12 bases between the germline ends. From germline, CDR1 is LNHDA and CDR2 SQIVND (reference sequence). The CDR3 runs to 12 residues. The CDR3 DNA follows: TGTGCCAGTGGTCCCCGCGGGGAAAAACTGTTTTTT. It encodes CASGPRGEKLFF.

The V and J genes are TRBV18 and TRBJ2-5; 8 bases map to TRBD2. Germline CDR1 and CDR2: KGHSH and LQKENI. The CDR3 runs to 17 residues. V was pared by 2 bases and J by 1 base, with 9 bases of the junction left unmatched. Here the CDR3 reads CASSPISGGPIQETQYF. The CDR3 nucleotides read TGTGCCAGCTCACCAATCAGCGGGGGCCCAATCCAAGAGACCCAGTACTTC.

This chain connects TRBV5-1 to TRBJ2-2; 11 positions agree with TRBD1. In germline, CDR1 is SGHRS, CDR2 YFSETQ. The J segment lost 5 bases and the V segment lost 4 bases, leaving 4 bases of the junction unmatched. The CDR3 is 15 amino acids. CDR3 DNA sequence: TGCGCCAGCAGCACTTGGGACAGGGGGACCGGGGAGCTGTTTTTT. It codes for CASSTWDRGTGELFF.

This clone has a handful of counts. The chain couples TRBV27 to TRBJ2-7; D gene ambiguous. V was trimmed by 5 bases and J by 0 bases, leaving 8 bases between them. CDR3 length equals 13 residues. Germline CDR1 and CDR2: MNHEY and SMNVEV (reference sequence). CDR3 bases: TGTGCCAGCAGTGAAACTCTCTCCTACGAGCAGTACTTC. This codes for CASSETLSYEQYF.

This clone was seen only a few times. The chain carries TRBV15 and TRBJ1-5; weak D call: TRBD1 (6 bases). The CDR3 is 14 residues long. The germline gives CDR1 LNHNV, CDR2 YYDKDF (reference sequence). Trimming left V 4 bases short and J 4 bases short, with 11 bases between. The CDR3 bases are TGTGCCACCAGCATAGGGACAAATAATCAGCCCCAGCATTTT. Amino acid sequence: CATSIGTNNQPQHF.

V gene TRBV4-1 combines with J gene TRBJ2-1; 12 bases align to TRBD2. From germline, CDR1 is MGHRA and CDR2 YSYEKL. The CDR3 has 16 residues. V shed 4 bases and J 2 bases; nucleotides not matched to a gene: 3. As DNA, the CDR3 is TGCGCCAGCAGCCGACTAGCGGGAGACCCCTACAATGAGCAGTTCTTC. Its translation: CASSRLAGDPYNEQFF.